Presented here are 5 T cell receptor beta chains from one specimen sequenced in a study of blood T cell repertoires in COVID-19. Profiling relied on immunoSEQ multiplex PCR, and the TCRdb table lists in-frame clones only, not all of them. The table has about 210,000 clones, more than 75% seen once. Input material: peripheral blood. The receptors derive from a human donor in a cohort sampled during active COVID-19.

V gene TRBV2 combines with J gene TRBJ2-3; 7 bases agree with TRBD1. The CDR3 totals 16 residues. Germline CDR1 SNHLY, CDR2 FYNNEI. V lost 4 bases to trimming and J lost 2 bases; unmatched junction nucleotides: 9. The DNA of the CDR3 is TGTGCCAGCAGTGGTTCGGGGACAGATCCCACAGATACGCAGTATTTT. This gives the protein CASSGSGTDPTDTQYF. Based on the CDR3 plus reference TRBV2 and TRBJ2-3, the full variable domain is EPEVTQTPSHQVTQMGQEVILRCVPISNHLYFYWYRQILGQKVEFLVSFYNNEISEKSEIFDDQFSVERPDGSNFTLKIRSTKLEDSAMYFCASSGSGTDPTDTQYFGPGTRLTVL.

This chain links TRBV2 with TRBJ2-5; D perhaps matches TRBD2 (6 bases). Trimming cost V 2 bases and J 5 bases, with 15 bases left between them. Germline assignment: CDR1 SNHLY and CDR2 FYNNEI. The CDR3 length is 15 residues. This chain's CDR3 is CASSESTSRGETQYF. CDR3 nucleotide sequence: TGTGCCAGCAGTGAAAGTACGAGCCGGGGGGAGACCCAGTACTTC.

The chain joins TRBV14 to TRBJ1-5; the D gene is possibly TRBD1 (5 bases). Germline V gene sequence: CDR1 SGHDN, CDR2 FVKESK. Trimming cost V 2 bases and J 7 bases, with 9 bases left between them. The CDR3 extends over 13 amino acids. This chain's CDR3 is CASSQSPGQPQHF. Written as DNA, the CDR3 is TGTGCCAGCAGCCAATCACCAGGGCAGCCCCAGCATTTT.

To note about this clone: Sequence at one end of the junction differs from germline and may be a read error. This sequence joins TRBV19 and TRBJ2-1; perhaps TRBD1 as D (5 bases). Germline CDR1 is LNHDA and CDR2 is SQIVND (reference sequence). There are 15 residues in the CDR3. The CDR3 here is CASKGQWGSYNEQFF. Written as DNA, the CDR3 is TGTGCGAGTAAGGGGCAGTGGGGATCCTACAATGAGCAGTTCTTC.

The V gene is TRBV5-4, the J gene TRBJ1-1; perhaps TRBD1 as D (6 bases). The CDR3 loop spans 13 amino acids. The V end lost 4 bases, the J end lost 4 bases, and 11 bases lay between the germline ends. Germline values: CDR1 SGHNT, CDR2 YYREEE (reference sequence). In DNA form, the CDR3 reads TGTGCCAGCAGCGCCGAACAGGGCACTGAAGCTTTCTTT. Its protein is CASSAEQGTEAFF.